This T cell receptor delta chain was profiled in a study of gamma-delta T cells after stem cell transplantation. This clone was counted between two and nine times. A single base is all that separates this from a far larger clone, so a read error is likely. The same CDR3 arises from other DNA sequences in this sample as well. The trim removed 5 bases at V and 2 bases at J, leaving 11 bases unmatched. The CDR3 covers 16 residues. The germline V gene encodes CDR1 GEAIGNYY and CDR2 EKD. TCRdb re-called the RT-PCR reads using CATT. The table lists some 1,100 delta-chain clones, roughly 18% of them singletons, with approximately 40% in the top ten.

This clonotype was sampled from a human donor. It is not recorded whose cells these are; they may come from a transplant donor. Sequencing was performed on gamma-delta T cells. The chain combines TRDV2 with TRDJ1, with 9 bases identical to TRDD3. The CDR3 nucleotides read TGTGCCTGTGTCGGCTTACTGGGGGAGGATACCGATAAACTCATCTTT. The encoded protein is CACVGLLGEDTDKLIF.